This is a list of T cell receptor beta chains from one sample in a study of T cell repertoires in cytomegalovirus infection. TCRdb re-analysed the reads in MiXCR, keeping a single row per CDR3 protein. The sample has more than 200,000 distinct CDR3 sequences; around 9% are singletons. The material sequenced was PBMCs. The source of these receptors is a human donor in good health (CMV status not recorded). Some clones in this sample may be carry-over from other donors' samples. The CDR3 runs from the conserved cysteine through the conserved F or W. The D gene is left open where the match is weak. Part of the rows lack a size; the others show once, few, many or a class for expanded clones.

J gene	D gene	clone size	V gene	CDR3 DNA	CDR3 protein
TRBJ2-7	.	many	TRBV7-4	TGTGCCAGCGTGTCTGGGGTCAACGAGCAGTACTTC	CASVSGVNEQYF
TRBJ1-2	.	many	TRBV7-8	TGTGCCAGCAGCCTACATAGGGGTCTAACCTCAGACTTTGGGTATGGCTACACCTTC	CASSLHRGLTSDFGYGYTF
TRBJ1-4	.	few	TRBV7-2	TGTGCCAGCAGCTTAGTCGGATCAACTAATGAAAAACTGTTTTTT	CASSLVGSTNEKLFF
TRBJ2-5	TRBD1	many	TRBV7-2	TGTGCCAGCAGCCCGGACAGGGGCCCAGAGACCCAGTACTTC	CASSPDRGPETQYF
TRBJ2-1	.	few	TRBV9	TGTGCCAGCAGCGTAGGGTCCGCCTCCTACAATGAGCAGTTCTTC	CASSVGSASYNEQFF
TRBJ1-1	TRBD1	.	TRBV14	TGTGCCAGCAGCCCCGGGACAGGGTACACTGAAGCTTTCTTT	CASSPGTGYTEAFF
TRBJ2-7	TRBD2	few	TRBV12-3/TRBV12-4	TGTGCCAGCAGTACTCAGGGACTAGCGGGGTACGAGCAGTACTTC	CASSTQGLAGYEQYF
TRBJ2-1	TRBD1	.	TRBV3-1	TGTGACAGCAACCCCCGGACAGGGGGCTACAATGAGCAGTTCTTC	CDSNPRTGGYNEQFF
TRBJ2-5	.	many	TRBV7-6	TGTGCCAGCAGCTTATACATGCTGGCTGAGACCCAGTACTTC	CASSLYMLAETQYF
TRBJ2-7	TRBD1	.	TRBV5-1	TGCGCCAGCAGCTATGCCGGGACAGGGGTGGGGGGAGTCTTCGAGCAGTACTTC	CASSYAGTGVGGVFEQYF
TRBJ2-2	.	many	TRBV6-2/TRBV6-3	TGTGCCAGCGGGATACTTCAGGGGCCCGGGGAGCTGTTTTTT	CASGILQGPGELFF
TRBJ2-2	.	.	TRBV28	TGTGCCAGCAGTTTTTTGACTAGTTTATGGACCGGGGAGCTGTTTTTT	CASSFLTSLWTGELFF
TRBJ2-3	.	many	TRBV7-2	TGTGCCAGCAGCTTAAGAGACGCAAAAACAAGGGATACGCAGTATTTT	CASSLRDAKTRDTQYF
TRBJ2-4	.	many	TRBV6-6	TGTGCCAGCAGTCTGGACGGAGCCATTTCTCGTGAAAACATTCAGTACTTC	CASSLDGAISRENIQYF
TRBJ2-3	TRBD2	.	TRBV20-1	TGCAGTGCTAGACGACCCGGACTAGCCTACACAGATACGCAGTATTTT	CSARRPGLAYTDTQYF
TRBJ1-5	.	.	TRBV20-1	TGCAGTGCTAGTCGGGGGGGGCAGAGCTTTAATCAGCCCCAGCATTTT	CSASRGGQSFNQPQHF
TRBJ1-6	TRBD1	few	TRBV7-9	TGTGCCAGCAGCTTTCTCAAAGGATCATTAGACAGGGGTAATTCACCCCTCCACTTT	CASSFLKGSLDRGNSPLHF
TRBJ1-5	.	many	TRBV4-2	TGTGCCAGCAGCCAAGATATGAAGACGACCGGTCAGCCCCAGCATTTT	CASSQDMKTTGQPQHF
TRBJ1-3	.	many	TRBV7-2	TGTGCCAGCAGCTTAGGGCCTGTCAGGAACACCATATATTTT	CASSLGPVRNTIYF
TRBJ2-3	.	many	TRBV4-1	TGCGCCAGCAGCCAAGGGCGGGATACGCAGTATTTT	CASSQGRDTQYF
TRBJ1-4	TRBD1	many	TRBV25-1	TGTGCCAGCAGTGCGACCCAGGGGGCGCGAGAAAAACTGTTTTTT	CASSATQGAREKLFF
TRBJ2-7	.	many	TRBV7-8	TGTGCCAGCAGCTTAACGGGCTCCCCCTACGAGCAGTACTTC	CASSLTGSPYEQYF
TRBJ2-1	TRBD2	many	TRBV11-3	TGTGCCAGCAGCTTAGATAATAGCGGGGGGGCTGTCAATGAGCAGTTCTTC	CASSLDNSGGAVNEQFF
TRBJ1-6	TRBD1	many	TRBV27	TGTGCCAGCCAGCCGGGACAGCGTCCTAATTCACCCCTCCACTTT	CASQPGQRPNSPLHF
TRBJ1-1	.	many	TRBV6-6	TGTGCCAGCAGTGCTTCGAAACAGAGCATGAACACTGAAGCTTTCTTT	CASSASKQSMNTEAFF
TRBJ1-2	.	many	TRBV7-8	TGTGCCAGCAGCTTAGACGTAGGTTATGGCTACACCTTC	CASSLDVGYGYTF
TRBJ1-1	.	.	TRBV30	TGTGCCTGGAGGCCCCTCGGGAGGGAAGGAACTGAAGCTTTCTTT	CAWRPLGREGTEAFF
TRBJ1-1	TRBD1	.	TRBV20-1	TGCAGTGCTCCCCGACAGGGGGCCATGAACACTGAAGCTTTCTTT	CSAPRQGAMNTEAFF
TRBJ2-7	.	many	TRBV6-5	TGTGCCAGCAGGCAAGGGACTTCCTACGAGCAGTACTTC	CASRQGTSYEQYF
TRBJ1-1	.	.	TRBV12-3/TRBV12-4	TGTGCCAGCAGTCCCCCGCCCTATCGGGACACTGAAGCTTTCTTT	CASSPPPYRDTEAFF
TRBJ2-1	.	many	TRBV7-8	TGTGCCAGCAGCTTACGCCCTTCCCGGGGCACCAGCTCCTACAATGAGCAGTTCTTC	CASSLRPSRGTSSYNEQFF
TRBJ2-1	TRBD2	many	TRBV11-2	TGTGCCAGCAGCCCCGGGACTAGCGGGGGGGAGGCCTACAATGAGCAGTTCTTC	CASSPGTSGGEAYNEQFF